This T cell receptor (beta chain) comes out of a study of blood T cell repertoires in COVID-19. At the level of the study: Acute and convalescent COVID-19 specimens originated in the United States, Italy and Spain. Sources were T cells, B-cell-depleted T cells, or PBMCs; the material itself was cDNA or gDNA.

Adults between about 18 and 89 years of age took part from about two dozen US areas. Clinical history reported by participants formed the basis on which cohorts were assigned. The CDR3 runs to 11 residues. V lost 5 bases and J lost 9, with 11 bases in between. Germline CDR1 MNHEY, CDR2 SMNVEV (reference sequence). Repertoires were generated with immunoSEQ multiplex PCR, while TCRdb's copy carries only in-frame clones and drops some. The table records 170,000 or so clones, roughly 90% of them present only once. The TCR was taken from a woman aged 50 to 60 who had recovered from COVID-19. V usage is TRBV27 and J usage is TRBJ2-7, with D tentatively TRBD1 (6 bases). The sequenced sample consisted of PBMCs or T cells enriched from blood (not recorded which). CDR3 amino acids: CASSVGTRQYF. CDR3 DNA sequence: TGTGCCAGCAGTGTTGGGACACGGCAGTACTTC.